Listed here are 6 T cell receptor beta chains from one sample, sequenced in a study of vaccination effects on CD4 cells after COVID-19. No antigen is known for these receptors. After expansion with viral peptide pools in the ViraFEST assay, antigen-specific CD4+ T cells were sequenced. Culturing for roughly 10 days preceded CD4+ T cell isolation. Two-dose BNT162b2 or mRNA-1273 vaccination was given to participants. Generated by immunoSEQ multiplex PCR, the TCRdb table keeps only in-frame clones and is missing some. The table lists about 30,000 clones, around 67% of them singletons. The sample was CD4+ T cells from PBMCs cultured with HCoV-229E spike peptides, taken after COVID-19 vaccination. These receptors came from a human donor who received a COVID-19 vaccine.

This clone showed up just a few times. The rearrangement uses TRBV4-1 and TRBJ1-4; D remains unclear. In germline, CDR1 is MGHRA, CDR2 YSYEKL. This CDR3 spans 12 amino acids. The V and J ends lost 5 bases and 6 bases respectively, with 7 bases between them. The CDR3 nucleotides are TGCGCCAGCAGCGACCCATATGAAAAACTGTTTTTT. This translates into CASSDPYEKLFF.

The chain is built from TRBV6-5 and TRBJ1-6; D uncertain. There are 15 residues in the CDR3. Per germline, CDR1 MNHEY and CDR2 SVGAGI. V shed 0 bases and J shed 9 bases, with 12 bases lying between them. CDR3 in DNA: TGTGCCAGCAGTTACTCGAAACGTTCGGGTTCACCCCTCCACTTT. Its protein is CASSYSKRSGSPLHF.

This chain links TRBV6-5 with TRBJ2-1, with a possible D match to TRBD2 (6 bases). The CDR3 spans 15 residues. Germline CDR1 reads MNHEY; CDR2 reads SVGAGI. V lost 2 bases and J 1 base, leaving 9 bases between the germline ends. The CDR3: CASSYEAGSYNEQFF. Written as DNA, the CDR3 is TGTGCCAGCAGTTACGAGGCGGGGTCCTACAATGAGCAGTTCTTC.

The table lists this clone with a count of one. The chain couples TRBV5-4 to TRBJ2-7; 7 bases fit TRBD2. This CDR3 comprises 14 residues. J was trimmed by 1 base and V by 2 bases; bases with no gene match: 3. Per germline, CDR1 SGHNT and CDR2 YYREEE (reference sequence). Here the CDR3 DNA reads TGTGCCAGCAGCTTCACCGGGAGGTCCTACGAGCAGTACTTC. The encoded protein is CASSFTGRSYEQYF. Full variable domain (missing parts from reference TRBV5-4 and TRBJ2-7): ETGVTQSPTHLIKTRGQQVTLRCSSQSGHNTVSWYQQALGQGPQFIFQYYREEENGRGNFPPRFSGLQFPNYSSELNVNALELDDSALYLCASSFTGRSYEQYFGPGTRLTVT.

The chain has TRBV5-1 and TRBJ2-5, with TRBD2 as a possible D gene (7 bases). Germline-derived CDR1 and CDR2 are SGHRS and YFSETQ. Deletions cut 3 bases from V and 3 bases from J, with 12 bases between. The CDR3 runs 14 residues. The CDR3: CASSYSGGKETQYF. DNA of the CDR3: TGCGCCAGCAGCTACTCGGGGGGCAAAGAGACCCAGTACTTC.

This clone was seen a handful of times. The chain has TRBV5-1 and TRBJ2-1; TRBD1 might be the D (5 bases). Germline CDR1 SGHRS, CDR2 YFSETQ. V lost 0 bases and J lost 11, with 12 bases in between. The CDR3 sequence is 13 residues long. The CDR3 nucleotides read TGCGCCAGCAGCTTGGCCGTTGACAGTAAGCAGTTCTTC. Translated, it gives CASSLAVDSKQFF.